A selection of T cell receptor beta chains follows, all from one sample in a study of T cells in Graves' hyperthyroidism and ophthalmopathy. TCRdb redid the calling of the multiplex PCR reads with MiXCR, one entry per CDR3 protein. The top ten hold 15% to 18% of the sample, which has roughly 700,000 distinct CDR3 sequences, around 15% seen once. Sequencing was performed on blood. These receptors were obtained from a man aged 45-60 years with Graves' hyperthyroidism. Both conserved end residues are part of each CDR3. The D gene is left open where the match is weak. Some rows have no size entry. The others give once, few or many, or a class for an expanded clone.

>TRBJ2-1|TRBV10-2|many|TRBD2
CASREGLASYNEQFF
TGCGCCAGCAGAGAGGGACTAGCTTCCTACAATGAGCAGTTCTTC
>TRBJ2-1|TRBV28|few|TRBD2
CASSLWTSGANEQFF
TGTGCCAGCAGTTTATGGACTAGCGGTGCCAATGAGCAGTTCTTC
>TRBJ1-1|TRBV12-3/TRBV12-4|many|.
CASTKDSFNTEAFF
TGTGCCAGCACCAAGGACAGTTTCAACACTGAAGCTTTCTTT
>TRBJ1-2|TRBV6-1|few|.
CASSELSGYGYTF
TGTGCCAGCAGTGAATTGTCAGGCTATGGCTACACCTTC
>TRBJ1-6|TRBV7-3|.|.
CASSLTGMSPLHF
TGTGCCAGCAGCTTAACAGGGATGTCACCCCTCCACTTT
>TRBJ1-2|TRBV5-5|many|.
CASSFNAVTNYGYTF
TGTGCCAGCAGCTTTAACGCCGTGACTAACTATGGCTACACCTTC
>TRBJ2-1|TRBV12-3/TRBV12-4|many|.
CASSLSVSEQFF
TGTGCCAGCAGTTTGAGCGTAAGTGAGCAGTTCTTC
>TRBJ2-5|TRBV15|many|.
CATLQAYQETQYF
TGTGCCACCTTGCAAGCGTACCAAGAGACCCAGTACTTC
>TRBJ2-1|TRBV2|.|TRBD2
CASSGGLLAKQFF
TGTGCCAGCAGCGGGGGACTACTTGCTAAGCAGTTCTTC
>TRBJ1-1|TRBV28|many|.
CASSLWVNTEAFF
TGTGCCAGCAGTTTATGGGTGAACACTGAAGCTTTCTTT
>TRBJ2-2|TRBV12-3/TRBV12-4|.|TRBD2
CAGSPREDTGELFF
TGTGCCGGCAGTCCCCGGGAGGACACCGGGGAGCTGTTTTTT
>TRBJ2-7|TRBV20-1|.|TRBD1
CSASIPGTDTYEQYF
TGCAGTGCTAGTATCCCCGGGACAGATACCTACGAGCAGTACTTC
>TRBJ1-1|TRBV9|.|.
CASSVVSGAEAFF
TGTGCCAGCAGCGTAGTCTCGGGGGCTGAAGCTTTCTTT
>TRBJ2-6|TRBV20-1|many|.
CSARFLSGANVLTF
TGCAGTGCTAGATTCCTCTCTGGGGCCAACGTCCTGACTTTC
>TRBJ2-7|TRBV27|many|.
CASSVDRIEQYF
TGTGCCAGCAGCGTAGACAGGATCGAGCAGTACTTC
>TRBJ2-1|TRBV7-3|many|TRBD2
CASSTLAGEQFF
TGTGCCAGCAGCACCCTAGCGGGCGAGCAGTTCTTC
>TRBJ1-1|TRBV7-8|many|.
CASSLYRRNTEAFF
TGCGCCAGCAGCTTATACAGGCGGAACACTGAAGCTTTCTTT
>TRBJ2-5|TRBV19|many|TRBD1
CASNSGTAQETQYF
TGTGCCAGTAATTCTGGGACAGCTCAAGAGACCCAGTACTTC
>TRBJ2-7|TRBV28|many|TRBD1
CASRSRDRRSYEQYF
TGTGCCAGCAGGTCCCGGGACAGGCGCTCCTACGAGCAGTACTTC
>TRBJ2-5|TRBV15|many|TRBD1
CATSRELRTGAANVQETQYF
TGTGCCACCAGCAGGGAACTAAGGACAGGGGCGGCCAATGTCCAAGAGACCCAGTACTTC
>TRBJ1-2|TRBV5-1|few|.
CASSFDGDYGYTF
TGCGCCAGCAGCTTCGACGGAGACTATGGCTACACCTTC
>TRBJ2-7|TRBV19|.|.
CASSIHSSYEQYF
TGTGCCAGTAGTATACACAGCTCCTACGAGCAGTACTTC
>TRBJ2-3|TRBV24-1|.|.
CATNEGGVGSDTQYF
TGTGCCACCAATGAAGGGGGAGTTGGTTCAGATACGCAGTATTTT
>TRBJ2-4|TRBV3-1|.|TRBD2
CASSQSGTSGSTAKNIQYF
TGTGCCAGCAGCCAATCCGGGACTAGCGGGAGTACGGCCAAAAACATTCAGTACTTC
>TRBJ2-7|TRBV9|.|.
CASSSDVEEEQYF
TGTGCCAGCAGCTCCGACGTAGAGGAAGAGCAGTACTTC
>TRBJ2-7|TRBV6-1|.|TRBD2
CASSFNRGAGEQYF
TGTGCCAGCAGCTTCAACCGGGGAGCGGGGGAGCAGTACTTC
>TRBJ1-6|TRBV11-2|few|.
CASSEMEGNSPLHF
TGTGCCAGCAGCGAGATGGAGGGTAATTCACCCCTCCACTTT
>TRBJ1-2|TRBV28|many|.
CATNNDVNYGYTF
TGTGCCACCAATAACGACGTAAACTATGGCTACACCTTC
>TRBJ1-1|TRBV6-1|many|TRBD1
CASSDRGLVAEAFF
TGTGCCAGCAGTGATAGGGGGCTAGTAGCTGAAGCTTTCTTT
>TRBJ2-1|TRBV7-9|many|TRBD1
CASSTRTGKGNEQFF
TGTGCCAGCAGCACTCGGACAGGGAAGGGCAATGAGCAGTTCTTC
>TRBJ2-1|TRBV12-3/TRBV12-4|many|TRBD2
CASSLASGRNEQFF
TGTGCCAGCAGTTTGGCTAGCGGGAGGAATGAGCAGTTCTTC
>TRBJ2-1|TRBV7-8|many|TRBD1
CASSGQGTNEQFF
TGTGCCAGCTCTGGACAGGGTACGAATGAGCAGTTCTTC
>TRBJ2-5|TRBV7-6|.|TRBD2
CASSLAGTRLETQYF
TGTGCCAGCAGCTTAGCTGGGACTAGACTAGAGACCCAGTACTTC
>TRBJ1-6|TRBV28|few|TRBD1
CASGREGAITSYNSPLHF
TGTGCCAGCGGGCGGGAGGGGGCTATAACCTCCTATAATTCACCCCTCCACTTT
>TRBJ2-5|TRBV12-3/TRBV12-4|many|TRBD2
CASSPRTRGLAYKETQYF
TGTGCCAGCAGTCCGAGGACCCGGGGACTAGCGTACAAAGAGACCCAGTACTTC
>TRBJ2-5|TRBV3-1|.|.
CASSQPGVQETQYF
TGTGCCAGCAGCCAACCCGGGGTCCAAGAGACCCAGTACTTC
>TRBJ1-1|TRBV11-2|.|.
CASSPRGGVVNTEAFF
TGTGCCAGCAGCCCCCGGGGGGGGGTCGTGAACACTGAAGCTTTCTTT
>TRBJ2-7|TRBV5-1|many|.
CASSWTQVTYEQYF
TGCGCCAGCAGCTGGACACAGGTTACCTACGAGCAGTACTTC
>TRBJ2-5|TRBV27|many|TRBD1
CAAKDRGETQYF
TGTGCCGCAAAGGACAGGGGCGAGACCCAGTACTTC
>TRBJ1-1|TRBV9|many|TRBD1
CASSVGDRDTEAFF
TGTGCCAGCAGCGTAGGGGACAGGGATACTGAAGCTTTCTTT
>TRBJ2-1|TRBV7-2|many|TRBD2
CASTSSGMIHNEQFF
TGTGCCAGCACCTCTAGCGGGATGATCCACAATGAGCAGTTCTTC
>TRBJ2-3|TRBV20-1|many|TRBD2
CSAYRLAGTDTQYF
TGCAGTGCTTACCGACTAGCGGGCACAGATACGCAGTATTTT
>TRBJ1-5|TRBV12-3/TRBV12-4|many|.
CASSRPGGGNQPQHF
TGTGCCAGCAGTCGGCCCGGTGGGGGCAATCAGCCCCAGCATTTT
>TRBJ2-1|TRBV28|many|.
CASSKGPMSSYNEQFF
TGTGCCAGCAGTAAGGGACCCATGAGCTCCTACAATGAGCAGTTCTTC
>TRBJ1-5|TRBV11-2|few|.
CASSLDGNLPQHF
TGTGCCAGCAGCTTAGACGGCAACTTGCCCCAGCATTTT
>TRBJ2-3|TRBV28|many|TRBD2
CASREPGLADRTDTQYF
TGTGCCAGCAGAGAACCGGGACTAGCGGATCGCACAGATACGCAGTATTTT